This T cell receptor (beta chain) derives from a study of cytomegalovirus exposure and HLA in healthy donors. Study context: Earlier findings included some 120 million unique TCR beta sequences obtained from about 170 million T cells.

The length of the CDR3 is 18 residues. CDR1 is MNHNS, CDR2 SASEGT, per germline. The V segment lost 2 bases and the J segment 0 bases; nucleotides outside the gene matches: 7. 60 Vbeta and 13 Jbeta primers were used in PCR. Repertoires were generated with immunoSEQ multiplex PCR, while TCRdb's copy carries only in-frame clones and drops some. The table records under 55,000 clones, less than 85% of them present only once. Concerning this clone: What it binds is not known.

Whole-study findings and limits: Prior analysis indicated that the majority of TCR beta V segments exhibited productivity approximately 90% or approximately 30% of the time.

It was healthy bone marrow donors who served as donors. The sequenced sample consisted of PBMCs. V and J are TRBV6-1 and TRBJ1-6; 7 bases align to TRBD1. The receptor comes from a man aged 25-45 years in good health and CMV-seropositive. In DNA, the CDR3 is TGTGCCAGCAGTGAATTGGGGGCAGGGGGCTCCTATAATTCACCCCTCCACTTT. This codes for CASSELGAGGSYNSPLHF.